The 15 T cell receptor beta chains below all came from one sample that was sequenced in a study of memory CD4+ T cells and cytomegalovirus serostatus. The sort gate was single viable CD3+CD4+CD8-CD45RO+ cells for memory CD4+ T cells. Assay: immunoSEQ multiplex PCR; the TCRdb copy retains only in-frame clones and omits some. The table has 35,000 to 45,000 clones, around 79% seen once. The sequenced material came from memory CD4+ T cells from blood. The receptors were gathered from an adult in good health and CMV-seronegative.

The chain links TRBV4-1 to TRBJ2-1, with TRBD2 as a possible D gene (6 bases). This CDR3 region has 12 residues. Trimming took off 1 base at V and 13 bases at J, with 11 bases between the two ends. Germline V gene sequence: CDR1 MGHRA, CDR2 YSYEKL. Written as DNA, the CDR3 is TGCGCCAGCAGCCAAGTAGGAGGGCCTCAGTTCTTC. Protein product: CASSQVGGPQFF.

V and J are TRBV28 and TRBJ2-7; D uncertain. The germline V gene has CDR1 MDHEN and CDR2 SYDVKM. There are 13 residues in the CDR3. Trimming left V 5 bases short and J 5 bases short, with 13 bases between. For the CDR3, the DNA is TGTGCCAGCAGTCCGGATTTTGCGCACGAGCAGTACTTC. Protein sequence: CASSPDFAHEQYF.

This clone appeared a few times. CDR3 DNA sequence: TGTGCCAGCAGCCTAGACGGGGTCACAGATACGCAGTATTTT. Encoded protein: CASSLDGVTDTQYF. This chain connects TRBV5-4 to TRBJ2-3; D possibly corresponds to TRBD2 (5 bases). Germline V gene data show CDR1 as SGHNT and CDR2 as YYREEE (reference sequence). The V end was cut by 4 bases, the J end by 2 bases, with 11 bases between. The CDR3 extends over 14 amino acids.

The gene calls are TRBV2 and TRBJ1-3; unclear D gene. The germline V gene has CDR1 SNHLY and CDR2 FYNNEI. The CDR3 sequence is 14 residues long. The V end lost 6 bases, the J end lost 0 bases, and 9 bases lay between the germline ends. The CDR3, as DNA: TGTGCCAGCAGGGGCTCGATCTCTGGAAACACCATATATTTT. This gives the protein CASRGSISGNTIYF.

The chain links TRBV10-3 to TRBJ1-5, with D possibly TRBD1 on 5 matching bases. Germline CDR1 and CDR2: ENHRY and SYGVKD. The V end was cut by 0 bases, the J end by 4 bases, with 7 bases between. The CDR3 length is 14 residues. The CDR3 DNA follows: TGTGCCATCAGTGAGTCGGGGGGGAATCAGCCCCAGCATTTT. The encoded protein is CAISESGGNQPQHF.

The V and J genes are TRBV7-6 and TRBJ2-1; D unresolved. Germline V CDR1 and CDR2: SGHVS, FNYEAQ. Trimming cost V 8 bases and J 4 bases, with 12 bases left between them. The CDR3 covers 13 residues. The CDR3 DNA reads as TGTGCCAGCTCCAGGTCACAGTACAATGAGCAGTTCTTC. This sequence encodes CASSRSQYNEQFF.

Turning to this clone: At one end, the junction sequence differs from germline, possibly due to a read error. J is TRBJ2-3 and V is TRBV11-3, with 7 bases identical to TRBD2. The length of the CDR3 is 14 residues. Germline V gene data show CDR1 as SGHNT and CDR2 as YENEEA. The CDR3 DNA reads as TGTGCCAGCAGCCCCCCGACTAGCAGAGATACGCAGTATTTT. This codes for CASSPPTSRDTQYF.

The chain recombines TRBV30 with TRBJ2-1; 8 bases are a match to TRBD2. Trimming removed 0 bases from V and 13 bases from J; junction bases left unmatched: 8. From germline, CDR1 is GTSNPN and CDR2 SVGIG (reference sequence). The CDR3 spans 13 residues. The CDR3: CAWSVLSGGAQFF. In DNA, the CDR3 is TGTGCCTGGAGTGTACTTTCGGGGGGGGCCCAGTTCTTC.

The chain recombines TRBV19 with TRBJ2-6, with D hard to call. The CDR3 loop spans 15 amino acids. Germline V gene sequence: CDR1 LNHDA, CDR2 SQIVND (reference sequence). V was pared by 3 bases and J by 1 base, with 7 bases between. CDR3 loop: CASSMGKSGANVLTF. CDR3 DNA sequence: TGTGCCAGTAGTATGGGTAAATCTGGGGCCAACGTCCTGACTTTC.

This chain connects TRBV6-6 to TRBJ1-5, with D perhaps TRBD1 (6 bases). CDR1 and CDR2 from the germline V gene are MNHNY and SVGAGI (reference sequence). The CDR3 sequence is 13 residues long. Trimming removed 8 bases from V and 2 bases from J, with 10 bases in between. CDR3 amino acids: CASGGRGNQPQHF. The CDR3 DNA follows: TGTGCCAGCGGGGGCAGAGGCAATCAGCCCCAGCATTTT.

This sequence joins TRBV5-1 and TRBJ2-1; tentative D call: TRBD1 (7 bases). Germline V gene data show CDR1 as SGHRS and CDR2 as YFSETQ. The CDR3 length is 15 residues. With 3 bases removed from V and 8 bases from J, the gap between germline ends came to 18 bases. The CDR3 sequence: CASSSWTGSGDEQFF. In DNA form, the CDR3 reads TGCGCCAGCAGCTCGTGGACAGGCTCGGGAGATGAGCAGTTCTTC.

This clone has a single count. J is TRBJ2-7 and V is TRBV4-1; 7 bases line up with TRBD1. Germline V gives CDR1 MGHRA, CDR2 YSYEKL. CDR3 length: 15 amino acids. V was clipped by 1 base and J by 0 bases; unmatched bases: 3. The CDR3 sequence: CASSQVRGSSYEQYF. In DNA form, the CDR3 reads TGCGCCAGCAGCCAAGTCAGGGGGAGCTCCTACGAGCAGTACTTC.

This clone was observed a single time. The chain combines TRBV18 with TRBJ1-3, with TRBD1 identical over 7 bases. V lost 6 bases, J lost 2 bases, and 16 bases stayed unmatched. CDR1 and CDR2 from the germline V gene are KGHSH and LQKENI. The CDR3 loop spans 18 amino acids. CDR3 sequence reads: CASSPRRQGGAAGNTIYF. The CDR3, as DNA: TGTGCCAGCTCCCCGCGGAGACAGGGAGGTGCGGCTGGAAACACCATATATTTT.

The rearrangement joins TRBV15 to TRBJ1-2; TRBD1 aligns across 7 bases. The germline CDR1 and CDR2 sequences are LNHNV and YYDKDF (reference sequence). J lost 3 bases, V lost 0 bases, and 10 bases had no gene match. The CDR3 is 17 residues long. The CDR3 spells CATSRDGSRGSHYGYTF. The CDR3 bases are TGTGCCACCAGCAGAGATGGGTCCAGGGGGAGCCACTATGGCTACACCTTC.

The chain is built from TRBV11-2 and TRBJ1-1, with 8 bases aligning to TRBD1. The germline gives CDR1 SGHAT, CDR2 FQNNGV. The V gene end was trimmed by 5 bases and the J gene end by 0 bases; junction bases not matched to a gene: 2. The CDR3 sequence is 14 residues long. CDR3 amino acids: CASSRDRMNTEAFF. The CDR3 DNA follows: TGTGCCAGCAGCCGGGACAGGATGAACACTGAAGCTTTCTTT.